These 27 T cell receptor beta chains came from one sample sequenced in a study of blood T cell repertoires in COVID-19. Libraries were prepared by immunoSEQ multiplex PCR; TCRdb keeps only in-frame clonotypes and omits some of them. Of a few hundred thousand clones listed, roughly 88% are singletons. What was sequenced was PBMCs or T cells enriched from blood (not recorded which). Source of these receptors: a woman between 45 and 60 years old who had recovered from COVID-19.

This chain links TRBV18 with TRBJ1-1; no firm D call. The CDR3 spans 13 residues. The V gene's germline CDR1 is KGHSH and CDR2 LQKENI. V lost 3 bases, J lost 1 base, and 6 bases lay in between. The CDR3 region has the DNA TGTGCCAGCTCACCGGGAGAGAACACTGAAGCTTTCTTT. This codes for CASSPGENTEAFF.

This chain uses TRBV28 with TRBJ1-2, with D perhaps TRBD1 (5 bases). The CDR3 has 16 residues. V lost 3 bases and J lost 8, with 22 bases in between. CDR1 is MDHEN and CDR2 is SYDVKM in the germline V gene. CDR3 in amino acids: CASSFSDSRTLGGYTF. Written as DNA, the CDR3 is TGTGCCAGCAGTTTTTCCGACAGTCGAACTTTGGGCGGCTACACCTTC.

This clone has only one observation. V is TRBV7-8 and J is TRBJ1-4, with unresolved D. Germline CDR1 reads SGHVS; CDR2 reads FQNEAQ. V was clipped by 5 bases and J by 13 bases, with 14 bases between them. The CDR3 totals 12 residues. As DNA, the CDR3 is TGTGCCAGCAGCCTGGACCGAACTAGACTGTTTTTT. Encoded protein: CASSLDRTRLFF.

The chain couples TRBV27 to TRBJ1-6; no reliable D call. Germline CDR1 MNHEY, CDR2 SMNVEV (reference sequence). CDR3 length equals 14 residues. With 3 bases removed from V and 10 bases from J, the gap between germline ends came to 13 bases. In DNA, the CDR3 is TGTGCCAGCAGTTTGGGCCTTACTTTCTCACCCCTCCACTTT. Amino acid sequence: CASSLGLTFSPLHF.

J is TRBJ1-3 and V is TRBV10-3, with D possibly matching TRBD1 (5 bases). This CDR3 has 16 amino acids. Trimming removed 4 bases at V and 0 bases at J, with 13 bases between. Per germline, CDR1 ENHRY and CDR2 SYGVKD. CDR3 loop: CAISVGQRSSGNTIYF. In DNA, the CDR3 is TGTGCCATCAGTGTGGGGCAAAGGAGCTCTGGAAACACCATATATTTT.

The V call is TRBV6-5, the J call TRBJ1-3; 7 nucleotides match TRBD1. The J segment lost 2 bases and the V segment lost 4 bases, leaving 8 bases of the junction unmatched. The CDR3 totals 16 residues. Germline V lookup: CDR1 MNHEY, CDR2 SVGAGI. The CDR3 loop reads CASSFLQGTAGNTIYF. CDR3 bases: TGTGCCAGCAGTTTTCTACAGGGGACGGCTGGAAACACCATATATTTT.

This sequence joins TRBV28 and TRBJ1-5, with TRBD1 matching 7 bases. This CDR3 is built from 14 residues. Germline V CDR1 and CDR2: MDHEN, SYDVKM. V lost 6 bases, J lost 6 bases, and 8 bases stayed unmatched. The CDR3 sequence: CASSPRQGGQPQHF. CDR3 sequence (DNA): TGTGCCAGCAGCCCTCGACAGGGAGGTCAGCCCCAGCATTTT. Supplemented by reference TRBV28 and TRBJ1-5, the full variable domain reads DVKVTQSSRYLVKRTGEKVFLECVQDMDHENMFWYRQDPGLGLRLIYFSYDVKMKEKGDIPEGYSVSREKKERFSLILESASTNQTSMYLCASSPRQGGQPQHFGDGTRLSIL.

This chain uses TRBV5-1 with TRBJ2-2, with TRBD1 matching over 8 bases. V shed 5 bases and J 0 bases; nucleotides not matched to a gene: 6. CDR1 SGHRS and CDR2 YFSETQ come from the germline V gene. The length of the CDR3 is 16 residues. CDR3: CASRRGTGSNTGELFF. The CDR3 DNA sequence: TGCGCCAGCAGGAGAGGGACAGGATCGAACACCGGGGAGCTGTTTTTT.

The chain carries TRBV27 and TRBJ2-1, with D possibly matching TRBD1 (5 bases). CDR1 is MNHEY, CDR2 SMNVEV, per germline (reference sequence). V dropped 5 bases and J dropped 4 bases, with 21 bases sitting between them. The CDR3 is 17 residues long. CDR3 in amino acids: CASSPRQNPKSYNEQFF. In DNA, the CDR3 is TGTGCCAGCAGTCCTCGACAGAACCCCAAATCATACAATGAGCAGTTCTTC.

About this clone itself: At one end the junction does not follow the germline gene, possibly because of a read error. The chain employs TRBV6-5 and TRBJ1-2; 9 bases fit TRBD1. The V gene's germline CDR1 is MNHEY and CDR2 SVGAGI. The CDR3 runs 14 residues. This chain's CDR3 is CASSSGQGFYDYTF. CDR3 bases: TGTGCCAGCAGTTCAGGACAGGGGTTTTATGACTACACCTTC.

The chain links TRBV28 to TRBJ1-1; 8 positions agree with TRBD1. V was clipped by 2 bases and J by 5 bases; unmatched bases: 4. Germline CDR1 is MDHEN and CDR2 is SYDVKM. The CDR3 has 14 residues. The DNA of the CDR3 is TGTGCCAGCAGTTTACAGGGGGCTGTTACTGAAGCTTTCTTT. Amino acids: CASSLQGAVTEAFF. Variable domain in full (rest from reference TRBV28 and TRBJ1-1): DVKVTQSSRYLVKRTGEKVFLECVQDMDHENMFWYRQDPGLGLRLIYFSYDVKMKEKGDIPEGYSVSREKKERFSLILESASTNQTSMYLCASSLQGAVTEAFFGQGTRLTVV.

The chain recombines TRBV6-5 with TRBJ1-1, with 9 nucleotides matching TRBD1. This CDR3 is built from 14 residues. J lost 1 base, V lost 7 bases, and 4 bases had no gene match. Germline CDR1 is MNHEY and CDR2 is SVGAGI. The CDR3 DNA follows: TGTGCCAGCAAACACAGGGGGCAGAACACTGAAGCTTTCTTT. Translation gives CASKHRGQNTEAFF.

This rearrangement joins TRBV5-1 to TRBJ1-5; possible D gene TRBD1, 6 bases. This CDR3 has 15 residues. Per the germline V gene, CDR1 is SGHRS and CDR2 is YFSETQ. With 4 bases removed from V and 4 bases from J, the gap between germline ends came to 15 bases. The CDR3 protein is CASSQLPGHNQPQHF. DNA for the CDR3: TGCGCCAGCAGCCAACTCCCGGGACATAATCAGCCCCAGCATTTT.

The genes are TRBV5-1 and TRBJ2-3; 7 bases map to TRBD1. The V and J ends lost 5 bases and 2 bases, in that order; junction bases with no gene match: 5. The CDR3 contains 14 residues. Germline V gene data show CDR1 as SGHRS and CDR2 as YFSETQ. The DNA of the CDR3 is TGCGCCAGCAGGAGGCAGGGGGACACAGATACGCAGTATTTT. Its translation is CASRRQGDTDTQYF.

This chain joins TRBV12-5 and TRBJ2-7; D is possibly TRBD2 (5 bases). The length of the CDR3 is 12 residues. Germline CDR1 is LGHNT and CDR2 is FRNRAP. V shed 6 bases and J shed 1 base, with 7 bases lying between them. DNA for the CDR3: TGTGCTAGTGGAGCGGATTCCTACGAGCAGTACTTC. Translation: CASGADSYEQYF.

This clone appeared once. The V call is TRBV5-1, the J call TRBJ1-5; D might be TRBD1 (6 bases). V lost 2 bases and J 5 bases, leaving 8 bases between the germline ends. Germline CDR1 SGHRS, CDR2 YFSETQ. This CDR3 has 13 residues. The CDR3 spells CASSLQGDQPQHF. The CDR3 region has the DNA TGCGCCAGCAGCTTACAGGGAGATCAGCCCCAGCATTTT.

The rearrangement uses TRBV4-1 and TRBJ2-1; D remains unclear. V dropped 3 bases and J dropped 1 base, with 10 bases sitting between them. From germline, CDR1 is MGHRA and CDR2 YSYEKL. This CDR3 has 15 amino acids. The DNA of the CDR3 is TGCGCCAGCAGCCAGACGGGTTTTTCCTACAATGAGCAGTTCTTC. Its protein is CASSQTGFSYNEQFF.

The rearrangement links TRBV28 to TRBJ2-3; 9 bases fit TRBD1. This CDR3 contains 16 residues. Germline-derived CDR1 and CDR2 are MDHEN and SYDVKM. V lost 2 bases, J lost 4 bases, and 7 bases stayed unmatched. The CDR3, as DNA: TGTGCCAGCAGTTTAGGGGACAGGGTGAATCCAGATACGCAGTATTTT. Translating gives CASSLGDRVNPDTQYF.

DNA for the CDR3: TGTGCCGCACAGGGACTAGCGGGAGACTACGAGCAGTACTTC. It codes for CAAQGLAGDYEQYF. V and J are TRBV6-5 and TRBJ2-7; 14 positions match TRBD2. CDR3 length: 14 amino acids. Germline CDR1 MNHEY, CDR2 SVGAGI. The V and J ends lost 11 bases and 3 bases, in that order; junction bases with no gene match: 6.

This clone has a single count. The chain couples TRBV7-9 to TRBJ2-1; the D gene is possibly TRBD2 (6 bases). CDR1 SEHNR and CDR2 FQNEAQ come from the germline V gene (reference sequence). The CDR3 has 15 amino acids. Trimming shortened V by 5 bases and J by 14 bases, and 25 bases separated the two germline ends. The DNA of the CDR3 is TGTGCCAGCAGCCTCCAAGCGAGCGGGCCCTCCGTGGAGTTCTTC. Translated, it gives CASSLQASGPSVEFF.

This clone was detected a few times. V gene TRBV5-4 combines with J gene TRBJ2-2, with 11 bases aligning to TRBD2. This CDR3 comprises 15 residues. Germline V gene lookup returns CDR1 SGHNT and CDR2 YYREEE (reference sequence). V gave up 4 bases and J gave up 10 bases; unmatched junction bases: 9. The DNA for the CDR3 is TGTGCCAGCAGCGTAGGACTAGCGGGCTCCATGGAGCTGTTTTTT. Amino acid sequence: CASSVGLAGSMELFF.

The chain joins TRBV28 to TRBJ2-3, with D uncertain. This CDR3 comprises 13 residues. Germline assignment: CDR1 MDHEN and CDR2 SYDVKM. V lost 6 bases to trimming and J lost 2 bases, with 9 bases between them. CDR3 residues: CASSLKHTDTQYF. In DNA form, the CDR3 reads TGTGCCAGCAGCCTGAAGCACACAGATACGCAGTATTTT.

The J gene is TRBJ1-1, the V gene TRBV5-1, with D perhaps TRBD1 (6 bases). The V end was cut by 2 bases, the J end by 4 bases, with 12 bases between. The germline gives CDR1 SGHRS, CDR2 YFSETQ. The CDR3 loop spans 14 amino acids. The CDR3 loop is CASSFGGLFTEAFF. The CDR3 region has the DNA TGCGCCAGCAGCTTCGGGGGGCTATTCACTGAAGCTTTCTTT.

This chain links TRBV27 with TRBJ1-2; possibly TRBD1 for D (5 bases). Trimming removed 6 bases from V and 2 bases from J, with 10 bases in between. The germline gives CDR1 MNHEY, CDR2 SMNVEV (reference sequence). The CDR3 length is 13 residues. CDR3 amino acids: CASRATANYGYTF. The CDR3 DNA reads as TGTGCCAGCAGGGCGACAGCCAACTATGGCTACACCTTC.

This clone has a single count. CDR3 region: CASSRGSSSYNSPLHF. CDR3 sequence (DNA): TGCGCCAGCAGCCGGGGGTCCAGTTCTTATAATTCACCCCTCCACTTT. The V gene is TRBV5-1, the J gene TRBJ1-6; TRBD1 might be the D (5 bases). Germline values: CDR1 SGHRS, CDR2 YFSETQ. CDR3 size: 16 residues. The V end was cut by 4 bases, the J end by 4 bases, with 15 bases between.

The rearrangement uses TRBV4-2 and TRBJ2-7; 7 bases agree with TRBD1. After removal of 4 bases from V and 5 bases from J, the junction contained 8 bases not matched to a gene. The CDR3 totals 14 residues. Germline CDR1 and CDR2: LGHNA and YNFKEQ. CDR3 DNA: TGTGCCAGCAGCCCTACACAGGGGTACCACGAGCAGTACTTC. Protein: CASSPTQGYHEQYF.

This clone was detected only a few times. This rearrangement joins TRBV6-1 to TRBJ1-1; TRBD1 is a possible D gene (6 bases). Germline V gene sequence: CDR1 MNHNS, CDR2 SASEGT. The CDR3 contains 15 residues. The V end lost 1 base, the J end lost 10 bases, and 19 bases lay between the germline ends. The CDR3 spells CASSEEAGATVRAFF. CDR3 bases: TGTGCCAGCAGTGAAGAAGCGGGGGCTACGGTGAGAGCTTTCTTT.